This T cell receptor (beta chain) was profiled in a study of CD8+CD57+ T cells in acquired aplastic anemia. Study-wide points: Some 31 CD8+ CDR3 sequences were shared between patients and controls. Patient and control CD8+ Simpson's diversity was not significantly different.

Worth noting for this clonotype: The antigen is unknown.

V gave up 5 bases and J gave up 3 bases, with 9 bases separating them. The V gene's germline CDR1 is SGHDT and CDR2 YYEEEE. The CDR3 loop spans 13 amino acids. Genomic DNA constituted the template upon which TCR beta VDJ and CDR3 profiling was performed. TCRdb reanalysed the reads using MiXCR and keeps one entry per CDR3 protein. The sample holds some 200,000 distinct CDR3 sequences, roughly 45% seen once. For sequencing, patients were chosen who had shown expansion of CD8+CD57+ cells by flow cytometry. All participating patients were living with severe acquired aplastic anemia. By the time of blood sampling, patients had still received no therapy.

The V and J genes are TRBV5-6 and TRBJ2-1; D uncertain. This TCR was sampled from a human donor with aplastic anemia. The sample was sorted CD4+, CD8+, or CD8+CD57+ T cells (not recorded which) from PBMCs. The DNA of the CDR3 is TGTGCCAGCAGACTAATGCTCTACAATGAGCAGTTCTTC. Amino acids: CASRLMLYNEQFF.